One T cell receptor beta chain is described in this entry. This entry comes from a study of blood T cell repertoires in COVID-19. TCRdb keeps only in-frame clones here, not all; method: immunoSEQ multiplex PCR. The sample records 110,000 to 150,000 clones, about 80% being singletons. This CDR3 is built from 15 residues. The germline gives CDR1 PRHDT, CDR2 FYEKMQ (reference sequence). Trimming left V 4 bases short and J 0 bases short, with 9 bases between. This chain uses TRBV13 with TRBJ1-4; D remains ambiguous. Sequenced input: peripheral blood. The TCR was taken from a human donor in a cohort sampled during active COVID-19. DNA of the CDR3: TGTGCCAGCAGCTCCAGGCGTGCAACTAATGAAAAACTGTTTTTT. Protein product: CASSSRRATNEKLFF.